The clone carrying this TCR beta chain was observed a single time. In the original processing: Cell counts per sample came from amplifying reference gene primers. TCRdb's table, derived via immunoSEQ multiplex PCR, lists solely in-frame clones and lacks some. The DNA gave D and trimming, while V, J and clone size come from that table. The sample records approximately 490,000 clones, around 90% being singletons. This sample was included in a study of blood T cell repertoires in COVID-19. This CDR3 has 13 amino acids. Germline CDR1 SGHAT, CDR2 FQNNGV. Trimming took off 6 bases at V and 1 base at J, with 8 bases between the two ends. The age range of participants was 18 to 89 years, with residence in about two dozen US areas. Donors were grouped by their self-reported clinical history. In Cohort 3, a recovered donor had either two negative PCRs, clearance, or symptom resolution.

Sequenced material: PBMCs or T cells enriched from blood (not recorded which). The V call is TRBV11-2, the J call TRBJ2-3; TRBD2 might be the D (5 bases). This receptor was identified in a woman aged 18-30 years who had recovered from COVID-19. The CDR3 here is CASRLSGTDTQYF. The CDR3 DNA reads TGTGCCAGCAGACTTAGCGGCACAGATACGCAGTATTTT.